This T cell receptor beta chain was captured by sequencing in a study of T cell repertoires in cytomegalovirus infection. Overall study context: Public TCR beta signatures indicated both CMV infection and matching HLA type.

This clonotype was picked up a small number of times. One entry per CDR3 protein results from TCRdb running MiXCR on the reads. The sample has about 450,000 distinct CDR3 sequences, around 32% seen once; the top ten hold roughly an eighth. Germline values: CDR1 SGHTA, CDR2 FQGNSA. The CDR3 length is 16 residues. Trimming removed 5 bases from V and 10 bases from J; junction bases left unmatched: 16. The chain combines TRBV7-2 with TRBJ2-3, with 9 bases identical to TRBD2. The receptor was derived from a human donor in good health (CMV status not recorded). Some clones in this sample may be carry-over from other donors' samples. The sample comprised PBMCs. The CDR3 here is CASSHRGSGGNLPQYF. The CDR3 DNA follows: TGTGCCAGCAGCCATAGGGGAAGCGGGGGGAACCTTCCGCAGTATTTT.